One and the same sample provided the 11 T cell receptor beta chains below, sequenced in a study of shared clonotypes between healthy human individuals. Sequencing was performed with immunoSEQ multiplex PCR; in TCRdb, only in-frame clones are kept and a portion is missing. The sample holds over 850,000 clones, 78% seen once. The source material was memory CD4+ T cells from PBMCs. Subset defined: CD45RA-negative fraction. The source is a man younger than 30 in good health. Some clones in this sample may be carry-over from other donors' samples.

CDR3 sequence reads: CASASGQPNQPQHF. For the CDR3, the DNA is TGTGCTAGTGCCTCAGGACAGCCCAATCAGCCCCAGCATTTT. The V gene is TRBV12-5, the J gene TRBJ1-5, with D possibly being TRBD1 (6 bases). Germline-derived CDR1 and CDR2 are LGHNT and FRNRAP. The CDR3 has 14 residues. Between the trimmed V and J ends, which lost 7 bases and 3 bases, there was a span of 13 bases.

Turning to this clone: It is likely a read error, because the conserved phenylalanine at the end of the CDR3 is missing. It is unclear where the CDR3 begins or ends on the DNA, so no DNA is shown, and the CDR3 is as TCRdb lists it. The genes are TRBV28 and TRBJ1-5; no check of the table's D call, TRBD1, against the DNA was made. CDR1 MDHEN and CDR2 SYDVKM come from the germline V gene. The CDR3 is 15 residues long, ends included. The CDR3 loop reads CASSPRPLTGQPQHS.

This chain connects TRBV4-1 to TRBJ1-4; a possible D gene is TRBD1 (5 bases). Germline V gene sequence: CDR1 MGHRA, CDR2 YSYEKL. V was cut by 1 base and J by 7 bases, with 10 bases left in between. There are 14 residues in the CDR3. In DNA, the CDR3 is TGCGCCAGCAGCCAAGGACAGCCCCGTGAAAAACTGTTTTTT. This gives the protein CASSQGQPREKLFF.

This clone was observed a single time. The rearrangement uses TRBV12-5 and TRBJ2-2; unclear D gene. The CDR3 consists of 15 residues. The germline V gene encodes CDR1 LGHNT and CDR2 FRNRAP. V was clipped by 6 bases and J by 0 bases, with 11 bases between them. The CDR3 reads CASGARLANTGELFF. The CDR3, as DNA: TGTGCTAGTGGCGCGAGGCTTGCGAACACCGGGGAGCTGTTTTTT. The full variable domain, rest sourced from reference TRBV12-5 and TRBJ2-2, is DARVTQTPRHKVTEMGQEVTMRCQPILGHNTVFWYRQTMMQGLELLAYFRNRAPLDDSGMPKDRFSAEMPDATLATLKIQPSEPRDSAVYFCASGARLANTGELFFGEGSRLTVL.

This clone was detected ten times or more. The chain joins TRBV4-1 to TRBJ1-4, with no clear D. Germline CDR1 is MGHRA and CDR2 is YSYEKL. Trimming shortened V by 5 bases and J by 7 bases, and 14 bases separated the two germline ends. This CDR3 has 14 amino acids. The CDR3 region is CASSAPSRGEKLFF. CDR3 DNA sequence: TGCGCCAGCAGCGCCCCCTCGCGGGGTGAAAAACTGTTTTTT.

DNA for the CDR3: TGTGCCAGCAGTGAACGTGGGACTGAAGCTTTCTTT. It encodes CASSERGTEAFF. The chain employs TRBV6-1 and TRBJ1-1; D remains unclear. With 2 bases removed from V and 5 bases from J, the gap between germline ends came to 6 bases. This CDR3 spans 12 amino acids. In germline, CDR1 is MNHNS, CDR2 SASEGT.

The rearrangement links TRBV25-1 to TRBJ1-2; D call uncertain. CDR1 and CDR2 from the germline V gene are MGHDK and SYGVNS. This CDR3 is built from 14 residues. V dropped 4 bases and J dropped 5 bases, with 14 bases sitting between them. The CDR3: CASSASWGLYGYTF. As DNA, the CDR3 is TGTGCCAGCAGTGCCTCTTGGGGATTATATGGCTACACCTTC.

This clone was recorded only once. J is TRBJ1-5 and V is TRBV10-2; unclear D gene. This CDR3 comprises 16 residues. V lost 7 bases to trimming and J lost 5 bases, with 21 bases between them. CDR1 and CDR2 from the germline V gene are WSHSY and SAAADI. In nucleotides, the CDR3 is TGCGCCAGCATGCCGCTAGGTCCGAACCCCTATCAGCCCCAGCATTTT. Translating it yields CASMPLGPNPYQPQHF.

This chain uses TRBV30 with TRBJ1-5; D is ambiguous. Germline V gene lookup returns CDR1 GTSNPN and CDR2 SVGIG (reference sequence). V dropped 2 bases and J dropped 7 bases, with 12 bases sitting between them. This CDR3 is 13 amino acids long. The DNA for the CDR3 is TGTGCCTGGAGTCGTGGGATTGGACAGCCCCAGCATTTT. Amino acids: CAWSRGIGQPQHF. Variable domain in full (rest from reference TRBV30 and TRBJ1-5): SQTIHQWPATLVQPVGSPLSLECTVEGTSNPNLYWYRQAAGRGLQLLFYSVGIGQISSEVPQNLSASRPQDRQFILSSKKLLLSDSGFYLCAWSRGIGQPQHFGDGTRLSIL.

The chain carries TRBV15 and TRBJ2-2; D call uncertain. The germline gives CDR1 LNHNV, CDR2 YYDKDF (reference sequence). CDR3 length: 15 residues. Trimming pared 5 bases from V and 0 bases from J, leaving 10 bases between. CDR3 sequence (DNA): TGTGCCACCAGCCTCAGGTGGGCGAACACCGGGGAGCTGTTTTTT. Protein: CATSLRWANTGELFF.

Details on this clone: A clone one base away is much larger, so this may be a read error. This is likely a read error, given that the CDR3 carries no conserved phenylalanine or tryptophan at its end. The chain recombines TRBV9 with TRBJ2-2; 9 bases are shared with TRBD1. The CDR3 has 19 amino acids. J lost 4 bases, V lost 1 base, and 14 bases had no gene match. CDR1 is SGDLS, CDR2 YYNGEE, per germline. The CDR3 spells CASSVTPHGGQGPTGELFL. DNA for the CDR3: TGTGCCAGCAGCGTAACCCCCCATGGGGGACAGGGTCCCACCGGGGAGCTGTTTCTT.